The sample holds one count of the clone carrying this T cell receptor beta chain. This sample is part of a study of shared clonotypes between healthy human individuals. All donors qualified as healthy HIV-negative adults and had experienced no recent acute infections or vaccinations. Adults of Caucasian background living in Nashville, Tennessee made up all donors. With unsorted samples, genomic DNA was obtained from about 100 million PBMCs. At the deep level, the assay was run. TCRdb's copy holds only in-frame clones and misses some; the assay was immunoSEQ multiplex PCR. The data contain roughly 510,000 clones, about 79% of them singletons. The germline V gene encodes CDR1 SQVTM and CDR2 ANQGSEA. The CDR3 is 14 residues long. The V and J ends lost 7 bases and 5 bases, in that order; junction bases with no gene match: 5.

What was sequenced was PBMCs. The receptor's source is a woman between 35 and 50 years old in good health. Some clones in this sample may be carry-over from other donors' samples. The rearrangement joins TRBV29-1 to TRBJ2-1; 13 bases line up with TRBD2. CDR3 in amino acids: CSGLAGGIHNEQFF. CDR3 coding DNA: TGCAGCGGACTAGCGGGAGGAATCCACAATGAGCAGTTCTTC.